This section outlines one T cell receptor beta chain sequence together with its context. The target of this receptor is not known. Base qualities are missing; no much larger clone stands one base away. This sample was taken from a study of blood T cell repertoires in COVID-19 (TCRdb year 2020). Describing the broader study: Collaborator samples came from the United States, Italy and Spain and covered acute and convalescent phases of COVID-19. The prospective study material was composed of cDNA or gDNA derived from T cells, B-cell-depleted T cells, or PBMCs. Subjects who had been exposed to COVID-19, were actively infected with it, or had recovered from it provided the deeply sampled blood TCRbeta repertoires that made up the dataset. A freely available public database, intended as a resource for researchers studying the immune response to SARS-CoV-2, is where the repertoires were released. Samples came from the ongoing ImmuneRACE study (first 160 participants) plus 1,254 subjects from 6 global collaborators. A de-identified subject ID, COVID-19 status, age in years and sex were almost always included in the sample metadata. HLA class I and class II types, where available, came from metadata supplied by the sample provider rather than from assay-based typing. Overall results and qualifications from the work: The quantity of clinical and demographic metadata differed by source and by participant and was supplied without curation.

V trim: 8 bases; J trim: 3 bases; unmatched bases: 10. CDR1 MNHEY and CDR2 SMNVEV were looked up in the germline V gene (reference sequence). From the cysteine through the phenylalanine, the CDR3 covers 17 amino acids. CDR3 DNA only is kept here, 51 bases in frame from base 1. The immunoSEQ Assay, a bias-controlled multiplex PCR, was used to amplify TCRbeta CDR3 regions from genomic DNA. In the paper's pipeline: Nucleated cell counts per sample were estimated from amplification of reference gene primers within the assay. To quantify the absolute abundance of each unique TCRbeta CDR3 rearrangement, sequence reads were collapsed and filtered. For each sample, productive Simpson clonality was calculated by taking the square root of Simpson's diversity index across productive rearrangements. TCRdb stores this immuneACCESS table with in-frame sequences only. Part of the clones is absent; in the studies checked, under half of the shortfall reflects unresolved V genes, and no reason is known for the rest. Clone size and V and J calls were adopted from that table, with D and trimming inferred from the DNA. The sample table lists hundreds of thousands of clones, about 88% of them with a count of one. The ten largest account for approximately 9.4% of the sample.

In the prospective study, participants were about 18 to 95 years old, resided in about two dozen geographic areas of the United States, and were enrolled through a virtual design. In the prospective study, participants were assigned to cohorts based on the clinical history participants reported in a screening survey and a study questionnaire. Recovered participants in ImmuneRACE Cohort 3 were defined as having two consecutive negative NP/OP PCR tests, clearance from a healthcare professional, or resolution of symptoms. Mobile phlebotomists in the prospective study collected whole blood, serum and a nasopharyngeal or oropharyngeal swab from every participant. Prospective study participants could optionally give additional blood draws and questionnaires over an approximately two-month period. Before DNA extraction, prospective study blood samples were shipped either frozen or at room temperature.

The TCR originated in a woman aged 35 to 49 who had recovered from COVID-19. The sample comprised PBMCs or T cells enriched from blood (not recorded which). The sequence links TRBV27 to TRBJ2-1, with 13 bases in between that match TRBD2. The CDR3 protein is CASHRQTSGGVYNEQFF. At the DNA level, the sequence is TGTGCCAGCCACCGACAAACTAGCGGGGGGGTCTACAATGAGCAGTTCTTC.